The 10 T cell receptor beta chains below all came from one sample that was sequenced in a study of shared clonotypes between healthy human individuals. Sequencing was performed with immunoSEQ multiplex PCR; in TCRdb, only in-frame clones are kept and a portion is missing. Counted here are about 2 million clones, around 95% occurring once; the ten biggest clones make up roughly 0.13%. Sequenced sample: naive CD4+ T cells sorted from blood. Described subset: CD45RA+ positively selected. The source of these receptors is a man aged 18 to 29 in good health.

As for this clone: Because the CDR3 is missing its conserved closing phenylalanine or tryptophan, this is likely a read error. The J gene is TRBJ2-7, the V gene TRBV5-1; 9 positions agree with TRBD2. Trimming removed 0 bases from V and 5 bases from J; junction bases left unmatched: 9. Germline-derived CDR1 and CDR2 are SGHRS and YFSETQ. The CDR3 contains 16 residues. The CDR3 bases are TGCGCCAGCAGCTTGGGGTTAGCGGGAGTGTACGACGAGCAGTACCTC. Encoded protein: CASSLGLAGVYDEQYL.

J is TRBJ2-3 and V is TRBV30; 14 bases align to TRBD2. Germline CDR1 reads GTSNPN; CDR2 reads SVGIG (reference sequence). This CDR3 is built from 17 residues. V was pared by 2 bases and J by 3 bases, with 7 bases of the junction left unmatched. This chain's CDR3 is CAWSPTRTSGGTDTQYF. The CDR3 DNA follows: TGTGCCTGGAGTCCCACGAGGACTAGCGGGGGGACAGATACGCAGTATTTT.

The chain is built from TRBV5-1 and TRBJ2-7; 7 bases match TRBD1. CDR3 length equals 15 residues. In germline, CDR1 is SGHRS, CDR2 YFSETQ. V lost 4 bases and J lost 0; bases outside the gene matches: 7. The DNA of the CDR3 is TGCGCCAGCAGCGTAGGACAGGTTAGCTCCTACGAGCAGTACTTC. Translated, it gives CASSVGQVSSYEQYF.

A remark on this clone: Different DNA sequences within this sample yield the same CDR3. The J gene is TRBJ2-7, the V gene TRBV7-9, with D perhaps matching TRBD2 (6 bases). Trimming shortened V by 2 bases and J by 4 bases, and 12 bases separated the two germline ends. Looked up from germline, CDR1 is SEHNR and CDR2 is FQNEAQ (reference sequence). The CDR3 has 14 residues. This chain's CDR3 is CASSLSGGVYEQYF. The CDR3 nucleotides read TGTGCCAGCAGCTTATCCGGGGGTGTTTACGAGCAGTACTTC.

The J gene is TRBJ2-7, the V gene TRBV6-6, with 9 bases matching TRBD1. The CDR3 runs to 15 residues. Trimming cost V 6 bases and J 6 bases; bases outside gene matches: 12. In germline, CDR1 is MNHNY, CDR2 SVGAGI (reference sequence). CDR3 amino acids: CASSRGTGMIFEQYF. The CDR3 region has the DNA TGTGCCAGCAGCCGTGGGACAGGGATGATCTTCGAGCAGTACTTC.

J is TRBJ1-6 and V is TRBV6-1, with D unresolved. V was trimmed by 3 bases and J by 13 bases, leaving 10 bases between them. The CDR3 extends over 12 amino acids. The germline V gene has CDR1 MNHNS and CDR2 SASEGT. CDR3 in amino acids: CASSDWDLPLHF. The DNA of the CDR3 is TGTGCCAGCAGTGATTGGGATCTTCCCCTCCACTTT.

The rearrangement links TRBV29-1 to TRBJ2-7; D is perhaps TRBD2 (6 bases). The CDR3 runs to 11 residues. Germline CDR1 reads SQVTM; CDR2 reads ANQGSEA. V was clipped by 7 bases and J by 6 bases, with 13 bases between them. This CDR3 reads CSGQAGSEQYF. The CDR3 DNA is TGCAGCGGCCAAGCCGGGAGCGAGCAGTACTTC.

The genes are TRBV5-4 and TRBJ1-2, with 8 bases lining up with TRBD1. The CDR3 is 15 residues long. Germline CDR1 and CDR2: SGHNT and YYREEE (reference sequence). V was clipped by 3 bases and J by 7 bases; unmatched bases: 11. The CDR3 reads CASSYLTGDIRGYTF. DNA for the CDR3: TGTGCCAGCAGCTACCTGACAGGGGATATTCGTGGCTACACCTTC.

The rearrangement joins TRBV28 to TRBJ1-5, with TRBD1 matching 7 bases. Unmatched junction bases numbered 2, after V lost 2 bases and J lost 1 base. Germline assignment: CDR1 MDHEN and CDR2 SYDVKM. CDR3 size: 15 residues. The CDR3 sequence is CASSLRGRSNQPQHF. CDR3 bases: TGTGCCAGCAGTTTAAGGGGGCGAAGCAATCAGCCCCAGCATTTT.

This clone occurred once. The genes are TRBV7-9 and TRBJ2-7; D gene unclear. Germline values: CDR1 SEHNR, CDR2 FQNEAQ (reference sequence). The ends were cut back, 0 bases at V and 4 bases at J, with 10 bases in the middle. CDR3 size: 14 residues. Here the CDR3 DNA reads TGTGCCAGCAGCTTAGCGCTCGACGGATACGAGCAGTACTTC. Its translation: CASSLALDGYEQYF. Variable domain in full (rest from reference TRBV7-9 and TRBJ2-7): DTGVSQNPRHKITKRGQNVTFRCDPISEHNRLYWYRQTLGQGPEFLTYFQNEAQLEKSRLLSDRFSAERPKGSFSTLEIQRTEQGDSAMYLCASSLALDGYEQYFGPGTRLTVT.